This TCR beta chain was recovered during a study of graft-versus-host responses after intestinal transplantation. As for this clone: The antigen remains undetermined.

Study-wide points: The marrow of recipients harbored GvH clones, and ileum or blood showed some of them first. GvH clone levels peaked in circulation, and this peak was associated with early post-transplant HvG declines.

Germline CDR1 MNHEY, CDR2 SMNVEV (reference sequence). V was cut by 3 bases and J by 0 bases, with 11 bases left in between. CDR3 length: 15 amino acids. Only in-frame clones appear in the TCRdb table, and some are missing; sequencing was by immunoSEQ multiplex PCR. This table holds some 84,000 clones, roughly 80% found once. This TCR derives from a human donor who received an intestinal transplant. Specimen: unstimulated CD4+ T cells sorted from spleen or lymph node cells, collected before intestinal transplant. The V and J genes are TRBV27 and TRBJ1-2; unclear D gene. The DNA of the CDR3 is TGTGCCAGCAGTTTGGGCCCCGGATCTAACTATGGCTACACCTTC. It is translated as CASSLGPGSNYGYTF.